A single sample is the source of the 17 T cell receptor beta chains below, sequenced in a study of blood T cell repertoires in COVID-19. The protocol was immunoSEQ multiplex PCR, while the TCRdb copy is restricted to in-frame clones and leaves out a portion. This table holds roughly 250,000 clones, approximately 86% found once. Sequenced: peripheral blood. The source of these receptors is a man between 60 and 70 years old who had recovered from COVID-19.

The V and J genes are TRBV12-5 and TRBJ1-6, with 9 bases fitting TRBD1. The V gene's germline CDR1 is LGHNT and CDR2 FRNRAP. The J segment lost 7 bases and the V segment lost 0 bases, leaving 13 bases of the junction unmatched. CDR3 length: 19 residues. The CDR3 protein is CASGLVLGQGSNRNSPLHF. DNA for the CDR3: TGTGCTAGTGGTTTGGTACTGGGACAGGGCTCCAACAGGAATTCACCCCTCCACTTT.

The rearrangement links TRBV25-1 to TRBJ1-2; TRBD1 is a possible D gene (5 bases). Germline V CDR1 and CDR2: MGHDK, SYGVNS. V was clipped by 3 bases and J by 5 bases, with 16 bases between them. CDR3 length: 15 residues. The CDR3 DNA sequence: TGTGCCAGCAGTGAGACGGGACTGTCGAGGTATGGCTACACCTTC. This encodes CASSETGLSRYGYTF.

The CDR3 DNA is TGTGCCAGCAGCTTATATCTACCCGGAGGGACAGATACGCAGTATTTT. Its translation: CASSLYLPGGTDTQYF. The gene calls are TRBV5-6 and TRBJ2-3; perhaps TRBD2 as D (6 bases). V lost 2 bases and J 3 bases, leaving 16 bases between the germline ends. CDR3 length: 16 residues. Germline V gene data show CDR1 as SGHDT and CDR2 as YYEEEE.

The chain employs TRBV18 and TRBJ2-7; D gene ambiguous. This CDR3 region has 14 residues. Trimming took 0 bases from V and 0 from J, leaving 6 bases between them. The germline gives CDR1 KGHSH, CDR2 LQKENI. The DNA of the CDR3 is TGTGCCAGCTCACCACCGCAGGTCTCCTACGAGCAGTACTTC. Its protein is CASSPPQVSYEQYF.

This rearrangement joins TRBV19 to TRBJ1-2; 10 bases line up with TRBD1. The V and J ends lost 9 bases and 4 bases, in that order; junction bases with no gene match: 11. This CDR3 is built from 15 residues. Germline CDR1 LNHDA, CDR2 SQIVND (reference sequence). The CDR3 nucleotides are TGTGCCAGCTTCAGCCGGGGACAGGGGTCCTATGGCTACACCTTC. It yields the protein CASFSRGQGSYGYTF.

The CDR3 bases are TGCAGCGTCGAACGTAGGGACAGCCCCTACGAGCAGTACGTC. Translating it yields CSVERRDSPYEQYV. This sequence joins TRBV29-1 and TRBJ2-7; 7 bases are a match to TRBD1. The CDR3 runs 14 residues. Trimming cost V 6 bases and J 2 bases; bases outside gene matches: 10. Germline values: CDR1 SQVTM, CDR2 ANQGSEA.

The chain employs TRBV5-1 and TRBJ1-1; no definite D call. Trimming stripped 4 bases from V and 0 bases from J, with 16 bases between. CDR3 size: 16 residues. Germline-derived CDR1 and CDR2 are SGHRS and YFSETQ. As DNA, the CDR3 is TGCGCCAGCAGCGGGTCTGGCGGACTCATGAACACTGAAGCTTTCTTT. It specifies CASSGSGGLMNTEAFF.

The CDR3 region has the DNA TGTGCCAGCAGCTCCCGGACAGGGATCGGTTCACCCCTCCACTTT. As protein: CASSSRTGIGSPLHF. The genes are TRBV9 and TRBJ1-6, with 8 bases identical to TRBD1. The CDR3 is 15 amino acids. The junction had 9 bases not matched to a gene; V was cut back by 4 bases and J by 9 bases. Germline-derived CDR1 and CDR2 are SGDLS and YYNGEE.

This sequence joins TRBV6-5 and TRBJ1-6, with 7 positions matching TRBD1. The CDR3 has 15 residues. V shed 6 bases and J 3 bases; nucleotides not matched to a gene: 5. The germline gives CDR1 MNHEY, CDR2 SVGAGI. CDR3 residues: CASSAGQDYNSPLHF. The CDR3 bases are TGTGCCAGCAGCGCCGGACAGGACTATAATTCACCCCTCCACTTT.

Remarks on this clone: Other DNA variants within this sample encode the same CDR3. This chain joins TRBV2 and TRBJ2-7, with D maybe TRBD1 (5 bases). The ends were cut back, 5 bases at V and 0 bases at J, with 17 bases in the middle. Germline CDR1 reads SNHLY; CDR2 reads FYNNEI. The CDR3 is made up of 16 amino acids. CDR3 sequence: CASSLGVGRGSYEQYV. The CDR3 nucleotides read TGTGCCAGCAGTTTAGGGGTTGGGCGTGGCTCCTACGAGCAGTACGTC.

The rearrangement links TRBV6-5 to TRBJ1-1; perhaps TRBD1 as D (6 bases). Germline V gene lookup returns CDR1 MNHEY and CDR2 SVGAGI. V gave up 8 bases and J gave up 10 bases, with 17 bases separating them. The CDR3 spans 12 residues. CDR3 sequence reads: CASSPGDSGAFF. In nucleotides, the CDR3 is TGTGCCAGCTCGCCAGGGGATTCGGGAGCTTTCTTT.

The gene calls are TRBV19 and TRBJ1-1; perhaps TRBD1 as D (6 bases). Trimming pared 0 bases from V and 0 bases from J, leaving 8 bases between. This CDR3 has 15 residues. Looked up from germline, CDR1 is LNHDA and CDR2 is SQIVND (reference sequence). The chain's CDR3 is CASSIDGQMNTEAFF. The CDR3 nucleotides read TGTGCCAGTAGTATAGATGGACAGATGAACACTGAAGCTTTCTTT.

This clone was seen just once. The rearrangement links TRBV6-1 to TRBJ1-2; tentatively, D is TRBD1 (5 bases). V was clipped by 3 bases and J by 4 bases, with 9 bases between them. Germline values: CDR1 MNHNS, CDR2 SASEGT. The CDR3 totals 13 residues. Written as DNA, the CDR3 is TGTGCCAGCAGTGATAGGGGAGGCTATGGCTACACCTTC. Translating gives CASSDRGGYGYTF.

This clone was seen only a few times. The chain links TRBV7-6 to TRBJ1-3; D unresolved. Germline CDR1 and CDR2: SGHVS and FNYEAQ. The V end lost 5 bases, the J end lost 0 bases, and 11 bases lay between the germline ends. The CDR3 loop spans 15 amino acids. This CDR3 reads CASSPTSVSGNTIYF. In nucleotides, the CDR3 is TGTGCCAGCAGCCCTACGAGTGTCTCTGGAAACACCATATATTTT.

The V gene is TRBV10-1, the J gene TRBJ2-1, with D unresolved. Trimming left V 0 bases short and J 2 bases short, with 11 bases between. This CDR3 has 16 residues. From germline, CDR1 is WNHNN and CDR2 SYGVQD (reference sequence). CDR3 loop: CASSESTYGAYNEQFF. Here the CDR3 DNA reads TGCGCCAGCAGTGAGTCGACGTACGGAGCCTACAATGAGCAGTTCTTC.

CDR3 bases: TGTGCCAGCAGTGAAGCTAGGTATAATGAAAAACTGTTTTTT. It specifies CASSEARYNEKLFF. The chain links TRBV25-1 to TRBJ1-4; D not certain. Germline V CDR1 and CDR2: MGHDK, SYGVNS. This CDR3 spans 14 amino acids. Deletions cut 2 bases from V and 4 bases from J, with 8 bases between. Together with reference TRBV25-1 and TRBJ1-4, the CDR3 gives the full variable domain: EADIYQTPRYLVIGTGKKITLECSQTMGHDKMYWYQQDPGMELHLIHYSYGVNSTEKGDLSSESTVSRIRTEHFPLTLESARPSHTSQYLCASSEARYNEKLFFGSGTQLSVL.

This clone appeared a few times. The chain has TRBV30 and TRBJ2-2, with D possibly being TRBD1 (5 bases). Looked up from germline, CDR1 is GTSNPN and CDR2 is SVGIG (reference sequence). V lost 2 bases to trimming and J lost 5 bases, with 6 bases between them. The CDR3 has 12 amino acids. The CDR3 sequence is CAWSKGTGELFF. The CDR3 DNA is TGTGCCTGGAGTAAGGGGACCGGGGAGCTGTTTTTT. Filled out from reference TRBV30 and TRBJ2-2, the complete variable domain reads SQTIHQWPATLVQPVGSPLSLECTVEGTSNPNLYWYRQAAGRGLQLLFYSVGIGQISSEVPQNLSASRPQDRQFILSSKKLLLSDSGFYLCAWSKGTGELFFGEGSRLTVL.